The clone carrying this T cell receptor (beta chain) was seen a few times. The antigen remains unidentified. These data originate in a study of T cell repertoires in cytomegalovirus infection. Study-wide context: Recently described HLA-C-restricted plus well-studied HLA-B-restricted CMV epitopes were used. An indication of both CMV infection and matching HLA type came from public TCR beta signatures.

One entry per CDR3 protein, called by TCRdb with MiXCR from the reads. The profile shows some 940,000 distinct CDR3 sequences, 30% to 40% of them singletons. Study conclusions and caveats: Clonotype analysis showed dominance of the ex vivo response by HLA-C-restricted CMV-specific TCR beta clonotypes. Individuals carrying CMV plus the relevant HLA were identified by cumulative frequency of public TCR beta families.

This clonotype was sampled from a human donor in good health (CMV status not recorded). Some clones in this sample may be carry-over from other donors' samples. The material sequenced was cultured CD8+ T cells from PBMCs, taken from culture after CMV antigen stimulation.

The CDR3 protein is CASSPTWGTDTQYF. CDR3 nucleotide sequence: TGTGCCAGCAGTCCCACTTGGGGGACAGATACGCAGTATTTT. This chain uses TRBV12-3 or TRBV12-4 with TRBJ2-3, with D tentatively TRBD1 or TRBD2 (5 bases each). The CDR3 sequence is 14 residues long. The V gene lost 5 bases and the J gene lost 3 bases, with 12 bases spanning the gap.